Sequencing of this T cell receptor beta chain was carried out in a study of blood T cell repertoires in COVID-19. Original processing methods: Amplification of reference gene primers provided the estimated nucleated cell counts. Profiled with immunoSEQ multiplex PCR; TCRdb holds only in-frame clones, not every one. That table supplies the V and J calls and clone size; D and trimming were determined from the DNA. Counted here are approximately 140,000 clones, around 87% occurring once; the ten biggest clones make up over 10%. This clone was counted a single time. Germline V gene lookup returns CDR1 MNHEY and CDR2 SMNVEV (reference sequence). The CDR3 length is 16 residues. Trimming removed 2 bases from V and 0 bases from J, with 11 bases in between.

Sequenced sample: peripheral blood. This receptor was identified in a man between 18 and 35 years old with COVID-19, enrolled during active disease. This chain uses TRBV27 with TRBJ2-1; D ambiguous. As DNA, the CDR3 is TGTGCCAGCAGTTTAACCCCACTTAGCTCCTACAATGAGCAGTTCTTC. Amino acid sequence: CASSLTPLSSYNEQFF.